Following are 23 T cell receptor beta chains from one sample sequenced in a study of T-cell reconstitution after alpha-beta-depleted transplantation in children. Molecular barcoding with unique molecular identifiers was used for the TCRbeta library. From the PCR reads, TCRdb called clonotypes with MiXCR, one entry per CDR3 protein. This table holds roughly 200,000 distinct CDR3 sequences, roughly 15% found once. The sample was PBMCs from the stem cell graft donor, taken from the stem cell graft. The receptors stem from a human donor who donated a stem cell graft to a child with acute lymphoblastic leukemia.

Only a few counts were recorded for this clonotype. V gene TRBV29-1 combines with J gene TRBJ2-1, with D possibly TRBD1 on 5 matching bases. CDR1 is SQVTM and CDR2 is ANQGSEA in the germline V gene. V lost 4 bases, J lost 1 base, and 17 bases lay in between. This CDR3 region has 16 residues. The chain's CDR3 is CSVGLFKGNSYNEQFF. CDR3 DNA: TGCAGCGTTGGCCTTTTTAAGGGGAATTCCTACAATGAGCAGTTCTTC.

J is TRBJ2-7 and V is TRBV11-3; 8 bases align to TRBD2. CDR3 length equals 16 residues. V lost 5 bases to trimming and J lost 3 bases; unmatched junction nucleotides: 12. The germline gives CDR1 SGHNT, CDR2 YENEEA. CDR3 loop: CASSGTASGSLYEQYF. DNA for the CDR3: TGTGCCAGCAGCGGCACGGCAAGCGGGAGTCTCTACGAGCAGTACTTC.

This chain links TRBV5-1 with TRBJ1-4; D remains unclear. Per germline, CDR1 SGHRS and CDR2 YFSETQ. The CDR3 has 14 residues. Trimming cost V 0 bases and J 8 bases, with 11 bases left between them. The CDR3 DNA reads TGCGCCAGCAGCTTGGGTGGCACTGAGGAAAAACTGTTTTTT. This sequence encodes CASSLGGTEEKLFF.

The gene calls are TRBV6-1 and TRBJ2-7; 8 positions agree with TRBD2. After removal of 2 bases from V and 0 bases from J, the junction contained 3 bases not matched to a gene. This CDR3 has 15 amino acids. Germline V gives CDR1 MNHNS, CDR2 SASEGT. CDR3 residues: CASSEISGGSYEQYF. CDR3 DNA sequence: TGTGCCAGCAGTGAAATAAGCGGGGGCTCCTACGAGCAGTACTTC.

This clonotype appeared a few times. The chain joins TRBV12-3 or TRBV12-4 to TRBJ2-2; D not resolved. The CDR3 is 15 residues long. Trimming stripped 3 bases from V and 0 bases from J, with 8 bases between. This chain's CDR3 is CASSFAVANTGELFF. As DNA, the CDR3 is TGTGCCAGCAGTTTCGCAGTCGCGAACACCGGGGAGCTGTTTTTT.

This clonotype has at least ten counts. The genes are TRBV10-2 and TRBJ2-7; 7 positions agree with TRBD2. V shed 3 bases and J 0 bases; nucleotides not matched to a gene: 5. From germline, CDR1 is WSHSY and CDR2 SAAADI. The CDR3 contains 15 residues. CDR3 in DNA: TGCGCCAGCAGTGACGGCCTAGCGGCCTCCTACGAGCAGTACTTC. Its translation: CASSDGLAASYEQYF.

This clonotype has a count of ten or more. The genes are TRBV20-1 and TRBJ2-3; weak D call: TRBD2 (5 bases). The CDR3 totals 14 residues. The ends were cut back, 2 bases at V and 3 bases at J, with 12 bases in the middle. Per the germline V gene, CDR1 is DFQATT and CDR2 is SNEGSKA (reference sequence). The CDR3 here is CSARTSSWTDTQYF. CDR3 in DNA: TGCAGTGCTAGAACTAGTTCATGGACAGATACGCAGTATTTT.

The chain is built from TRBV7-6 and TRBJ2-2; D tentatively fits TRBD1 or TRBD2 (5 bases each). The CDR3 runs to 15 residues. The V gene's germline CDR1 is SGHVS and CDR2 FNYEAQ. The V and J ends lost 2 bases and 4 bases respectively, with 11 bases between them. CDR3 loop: CASSLSWGTTGELFF. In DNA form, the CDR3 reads TGTGCCAGCAGCTTATCCTGGGGGACCACCGGGGAGCTGTTTTTT.

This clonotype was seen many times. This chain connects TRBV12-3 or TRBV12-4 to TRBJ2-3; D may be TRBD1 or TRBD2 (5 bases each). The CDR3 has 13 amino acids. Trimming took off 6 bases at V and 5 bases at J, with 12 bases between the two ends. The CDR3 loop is CASRPGAEDTQYF. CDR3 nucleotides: TGTGCCAGCAGACCCGGGGCGGAAGATACGCAGTATTTT.

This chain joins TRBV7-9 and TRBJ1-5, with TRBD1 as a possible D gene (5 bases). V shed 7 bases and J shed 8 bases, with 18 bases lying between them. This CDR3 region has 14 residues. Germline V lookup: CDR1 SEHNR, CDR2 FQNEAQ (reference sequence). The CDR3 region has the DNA TGTGCCAGCACCAAAGGGCAGGGAAGAGAGCCCCAGCATTTT. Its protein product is CASTKGQGREPQHF.

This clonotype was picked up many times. CDR3 amino acids: CASSLVAGKNTGELFF. The CDR3, as DNA: TGCGCCAGCAGCTTGGTGGCGGGAAAGAACACCGGGGAGCTGTTTTTT. The V call is TRBV5-1, the J call TRBJ2-2; D is possibly TRBD2 (6 bases). Germline V gene lookup returns CDR1 SGHRS and CDR2 YFSETQ. CDR3 length: 16 residues. The V and J ends lost 0 bases and 1 base respectively, with 10 bases between them.

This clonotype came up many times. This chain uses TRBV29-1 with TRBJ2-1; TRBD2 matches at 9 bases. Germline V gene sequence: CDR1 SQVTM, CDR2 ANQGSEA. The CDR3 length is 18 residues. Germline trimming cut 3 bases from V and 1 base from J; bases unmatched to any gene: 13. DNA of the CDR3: TGCAGCGTTGACCTAAAACCAGGACTAGCGCATTCCTACAATGAGCAGTTCTTC. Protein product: CSVDLKPGLAHSYNEQFF.

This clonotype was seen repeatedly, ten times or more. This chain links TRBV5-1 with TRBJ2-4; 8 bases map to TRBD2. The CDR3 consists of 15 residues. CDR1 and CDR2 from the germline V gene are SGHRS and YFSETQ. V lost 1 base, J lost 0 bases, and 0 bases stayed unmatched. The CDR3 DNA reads TGCGCCAGCAGCTTGCTAGCGGGAGCCAAAAACATTCAGTACTTC. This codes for CASSLLAGAKNIQYF.

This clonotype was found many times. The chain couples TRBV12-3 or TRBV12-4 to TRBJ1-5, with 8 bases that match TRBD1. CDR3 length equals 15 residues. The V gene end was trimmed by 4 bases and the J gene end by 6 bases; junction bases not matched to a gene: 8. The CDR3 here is CASSSDRDPTQPQHF. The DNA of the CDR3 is TGTGCCAGCAGTTCGGACAGGGACCCTACTCAGCCCCAGCATTTT.

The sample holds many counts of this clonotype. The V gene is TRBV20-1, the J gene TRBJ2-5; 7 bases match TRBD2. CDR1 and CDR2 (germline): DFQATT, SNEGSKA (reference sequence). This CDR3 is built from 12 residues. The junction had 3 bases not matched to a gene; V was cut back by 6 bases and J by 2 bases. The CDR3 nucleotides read TGCAGTGCCACTAGCGTTCAAGAGACCCAGTACTTC. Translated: CSATSVQETQYF.

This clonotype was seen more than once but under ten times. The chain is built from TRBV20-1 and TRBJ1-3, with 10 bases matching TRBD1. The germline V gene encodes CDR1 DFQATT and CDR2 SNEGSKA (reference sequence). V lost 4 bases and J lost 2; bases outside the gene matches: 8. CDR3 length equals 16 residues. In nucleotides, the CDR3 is TGCAGTGCTACCAGTACAGGGACAGGGGCTGGAAACACCATATATTTT. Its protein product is CSATSTGTGAGNTIYF.

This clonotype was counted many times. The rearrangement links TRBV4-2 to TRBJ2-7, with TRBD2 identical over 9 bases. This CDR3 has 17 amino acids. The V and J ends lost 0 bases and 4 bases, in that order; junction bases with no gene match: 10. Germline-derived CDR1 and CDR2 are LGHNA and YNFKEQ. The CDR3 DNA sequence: TGTGCCAGCAGCCAAGATTCCCTTAGCGGGAGTGCGTACGAGCAGTACTTC. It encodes CASSQDSLSGSAYEQYF.

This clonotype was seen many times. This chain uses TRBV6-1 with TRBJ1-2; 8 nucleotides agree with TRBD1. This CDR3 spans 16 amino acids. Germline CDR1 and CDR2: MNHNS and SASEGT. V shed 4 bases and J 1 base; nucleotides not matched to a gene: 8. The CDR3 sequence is CASSARTGRFNYGYTF. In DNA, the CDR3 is TGTGCCAGCAGTGCTCGGACAGGGAGATTTAACTATGGCTACACCTTC.

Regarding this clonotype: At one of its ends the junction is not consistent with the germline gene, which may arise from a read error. The CDR3 DNA follows: TGTGCCAGCAGCTCCGGGACTAGTTCCCGCTACAATGACCAGTTCTTC. Protein product: CASSSGTSSRYNDQFF. V gene TRBV28 combines with J gene TRBJ2-1, with TRBD2 matching 8 bases. Germline loops: CDR1 MDHEN, CDR2 SYDVKM. This CDR3 spans 16 amino acids.

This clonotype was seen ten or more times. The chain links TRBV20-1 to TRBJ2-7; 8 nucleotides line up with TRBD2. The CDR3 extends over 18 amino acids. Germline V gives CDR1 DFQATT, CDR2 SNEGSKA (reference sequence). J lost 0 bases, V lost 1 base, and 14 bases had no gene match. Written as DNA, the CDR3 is TGCAGTGCTAGAGCATCGGGGGGGCTAGGGTCTCGCTCCTACGAGCAGTACTTC. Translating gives CSARASGGLGSRSYEQYF.

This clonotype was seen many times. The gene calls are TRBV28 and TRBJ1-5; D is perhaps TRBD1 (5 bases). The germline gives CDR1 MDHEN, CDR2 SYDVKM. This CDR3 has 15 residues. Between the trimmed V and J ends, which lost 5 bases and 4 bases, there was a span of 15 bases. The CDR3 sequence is CASSHRAGGNQPQHF. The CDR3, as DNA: TGTGCCAGCAGTCACCGCGCGGGGGGAAATCAGCCCCAGCATTTT.

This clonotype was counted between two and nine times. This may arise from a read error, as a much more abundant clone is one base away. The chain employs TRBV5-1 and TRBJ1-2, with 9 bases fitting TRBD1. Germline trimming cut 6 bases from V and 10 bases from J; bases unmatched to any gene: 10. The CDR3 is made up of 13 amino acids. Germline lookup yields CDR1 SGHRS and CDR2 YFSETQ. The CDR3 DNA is TGCGCCAGCACCCCGACAGGGGGAGGTGTCTACACCTTC. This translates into CASTPTGGGVYTF.

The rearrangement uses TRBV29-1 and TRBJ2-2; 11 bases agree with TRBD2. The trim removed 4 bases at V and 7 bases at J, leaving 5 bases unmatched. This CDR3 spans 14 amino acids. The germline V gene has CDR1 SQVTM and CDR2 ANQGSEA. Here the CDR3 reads CSVVLAGGYGELFF. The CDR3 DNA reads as TGCAGCGTTGTTCTAGCGGGAGGCTACGGGGAGCTGTTTTTT.